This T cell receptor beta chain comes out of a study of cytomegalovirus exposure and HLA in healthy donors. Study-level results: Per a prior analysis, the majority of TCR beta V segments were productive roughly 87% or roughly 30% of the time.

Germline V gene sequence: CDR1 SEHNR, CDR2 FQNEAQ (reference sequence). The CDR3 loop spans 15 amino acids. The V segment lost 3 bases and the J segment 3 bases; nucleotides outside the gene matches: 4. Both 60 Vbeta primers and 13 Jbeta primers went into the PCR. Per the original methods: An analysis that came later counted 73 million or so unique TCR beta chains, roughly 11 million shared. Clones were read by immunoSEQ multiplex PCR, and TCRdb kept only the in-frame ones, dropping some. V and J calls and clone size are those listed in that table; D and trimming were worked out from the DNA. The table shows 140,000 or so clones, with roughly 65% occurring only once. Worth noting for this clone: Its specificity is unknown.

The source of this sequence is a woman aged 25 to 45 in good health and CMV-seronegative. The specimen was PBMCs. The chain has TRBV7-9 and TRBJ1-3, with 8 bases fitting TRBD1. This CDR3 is CASSFTGGIGNTIYF. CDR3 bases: TGTGCCAGCAGCTTTACAGGGGGAATTGGAAACACCATATATTTT. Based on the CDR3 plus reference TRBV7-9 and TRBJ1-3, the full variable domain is DTGVSQNPRHKITKRGQNVTFRCDPISEHNRLYWYRQTLGQGPEFLTYFQNEAQLEKSRLLSDRFSAERPKGSFSTLEIQRTEQGDSAMYLCASSFTGGIGNTIYFGEGSWLTVV.